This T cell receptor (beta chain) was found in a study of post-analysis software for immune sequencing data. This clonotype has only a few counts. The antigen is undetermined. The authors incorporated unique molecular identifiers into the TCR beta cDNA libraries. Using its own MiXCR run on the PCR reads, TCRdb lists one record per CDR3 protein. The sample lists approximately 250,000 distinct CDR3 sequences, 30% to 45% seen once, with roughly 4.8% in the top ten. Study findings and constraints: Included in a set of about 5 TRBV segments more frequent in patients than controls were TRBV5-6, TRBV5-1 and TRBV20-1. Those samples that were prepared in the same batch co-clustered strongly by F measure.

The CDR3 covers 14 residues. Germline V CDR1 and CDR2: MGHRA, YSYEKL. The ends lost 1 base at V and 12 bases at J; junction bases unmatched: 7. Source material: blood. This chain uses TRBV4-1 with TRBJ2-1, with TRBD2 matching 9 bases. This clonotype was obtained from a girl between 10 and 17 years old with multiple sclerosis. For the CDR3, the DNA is TGCGCCAGCAGCCAAGGGGGCGGGAGGGCCACGCAGTTCTTC. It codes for CASSQGGGRATQFF.